The clone carrying this TCR beta chain has at least ten counts. Its target is not known. At one end, the junction sequence differs from germline, possibly due to a read error. The observed sequence ends 3 residues before the CDR3 terminus, with the missing tail filled in from the germline J gene. This specimen belongs to a study of T cell clonality in common variable immunodeficiency. The germline CDR1 and CDR2 sequences are LGHNA and YNFKEQ. This CDR3 has 13 residues. Profiling relied on immunoSEQ multiplex PCR, and the TCRdb table lists in-frame clones only, not all of them. This sample has about 44,000 clones, each found more than once. Study observations and caveats: Compared with controls, CVID subjects had fewer shared TCRbeta clones. TCRbeta clonality was increased in CVID versus healthy controls.

This receptor was taken from a person aged 18-70 years in good health. Sequenced sample: peripheral blood mononuclear cells. This chain joins TRBV4-2 and TRBJ2-7, with D possibly matching TRBD2 (6 bases). Partial CDR3 DNA: TGCGCCAGCAGCCCGGGGGTCTCCTACGAG. It yields the protein CASSPGVSYE. The whole CDR3 protein is CASSPGVSYEQYF.